Detailed here is one T cell receptor (beta chain). The antigen this receptor binds is unknown. One junction end does not reproduce the germline sequence, and a read error may be involved. The germline V gene (reference sequence) provides CDR1 SSHAT and CDR2 FNYEAQ. The CDR3 sequence holds 14 residues, the cysteine and phenylalanine included. Only the CDR3 portion is preserved as DNA: 42 bases, with reading frame beginning at the first base. The cohort was made up of about 610 healthy bone marrow donors. All cohort members were sampled while nominally healthy, although unrecorded immune exposures were likely present. The donor was CMV seronegative and belonged to the group of 350 or so seronegative cohort members. Each donor provided a peripheral blood sample, and peripheral blood mononuclear cells were used for TCR beta sequencing. The Qiagen DNeasy Blood Extraction Kit was used to extract genomic DNA from the blood cell samples.

The sample comes from a study of cytomegalovirus exposure and HLA in healthy donors (dated by TCRdb to about 2017). About the full investigation: In an earlier analysis of 450 to 750 of the donors, 276 Gb of sequence data and about 110 million unique TCR beta sequences from about 190 million T cells were reported. Approximately 300 gigabases of sequencing data and 70 million to 100 million unique TCR sequences made up an early release that covered around 640 HLA-typed donors. Among the 398 genotyped donors, around 79% belonged to the genetic ancestry cluster associated with self-reported Caucasian donors. The study was designed to test whether signatures of past pathogen exposure could be identified by cataloging public T cell receptors. The study used immunosequencing to profile the T cell repertoires of approximately 640 subjects and linked those repertoires to cytomegalovirus serostatus. A separate validation cohort of over 95 different subjects was used in addition to the approximately 700-subject first cohort. High-throughput TCR immunosequencing, statistical association of individual TCRs with disease status, and machine learning were combined to predict cytomegalovirus infection status. A later analysis re-examined previously published TCR beta repertoires from around 670 donors and added high-resolution HLA genotyping to investigate patterns of TCR occurrence. In the later analysis, no new phenotypic data were used to find candidate immune exposures; instead, reliance was placed on TCR beta sequences and their occurrence across donors. An earlier analysis of approximately 630 of the donors applied high-throughput TCR beta sequencing to assess whether each TCR beta V gene segment acted as functional or pseudogenic. Donor age, sex, ethnicity and CMV serostatus were compiled alongside the repertoire data. In a later genetic analysis, genome-wide SNP genotypes for about three fifths of the roughly 670 donors were used, and that subset was treated as a discovery cohort. Every repertoire in the discovery cohort had been generated on one and the same sequencing platform. HLA typing included class I and class II loci at four-digit resolution. Typing coverage differed by locus: A, B, C, DRB1 and DQB1 were typed in roughly 629-630 donors, DQA1 in 522, DPA1 in some 570, and DPB1 in 400 to 480. Roughly 5 DR-DQ haplotypes were handled as single units for association and clustering, since linkage in the cohort was strong. Among 350 to 400 genotyped donors of the cohort, an average of roughly 240,000 unique TCR beta nucleotide sequences were sequenced per donor, about a sixth of them non-productive.

On the study overall, not on this receptor specifically: Immune exposure information for the cohort was limited to CMV serostatus. According to a later analysis, most CMV-associated TCR beta chains appeared to be HLA-restricted, and the HLA associations seemed to be driven largely by CMV exposure. In vitro tests confirmed that a few of the cytomegalovirus-associated TCR beta chains recognize cytomegalovirus antigens. Several of the top co-occurrence clusters appeared to be linked to parvovirus B19, influenza, CMV and Epstein-Barr virus, according to a later analysis. Compared with the approximately 700-donor mean, donors in an Asian-associated ancestry cluster had fewer N-insertions in productive TCRs, according to a later genetic analysis. V-gene and J-gene trimming of TCR beta chains was associated with a missense DCLRE1C variant in a later genetic analysis, and the association was replicated in an independent cohort. In a later analysis, HLA-associated TCR beta chains were found to be more clonally expanded and to have lower generation probabilities than equally common non-associated chains. In a later analysis, the rate of TCR association differed among HLA loci, with DRB1 alleles having the most associated TCRs and HLA-C alleles having the fewest. When HLA alleles, especially DR and DQ, strongly co-occurred, TCR associations were difficult to assign to individual alleles. The classifier was reported to diagnose cytomegalovirus status with high specificity and sensitivity in both the original and validation cohorts. Sequencing depth was assumed to be roughly uniform across donors in the presence/absence analyses, though that assumption may not hold. A later analysis associated 16,951 TCR beta sequences with specific HLA alleles at a false discovery rate of 0.05. It was suggested by the authors that the approach could potentially be generalized to other disease states and immunological phenotypes. This cohort had only TCR beta chains sequenced, and the lack of alpha or paired-chain data limited which features could be detected. Correlated functional status among segregating V segments might be attributable to linkage disequilibrium, but an unknown experimental factor could not be ruled out. While some public TCRs were present in many individuals, most TCR sequences turned up only very rarely across donors. The 87-base-pair reads could not distinguish some IMGT-functional V segments, including TRBV6-2 and TRBV6-3, so those segments were excluded. A cluster of highly shared sequence variants was judged likely to represent a technical artifact of the sequencing pipeline. Because some donors lacked HLA typing at each locus, the association tests relied only on the typed subset. Because counts were too low, seventeen rarely observed V segments, including chromosome 9 orphons, were left out of the earlier analysis of a few hundred of the donors. In the study, 150 to 200 TCR beta chains were listed as associated with cytomegalovirus. A further reported finding was that TCR beta sequences accurately predicted the HLA-A and HLA-B alleles for most subjects in the first cohort. In an earlier analysis of some 550 of the donors, most TCR beta V segments were observed in productive rearrangements about 90% or about 30% of the time, broadly matching IMGT annotations.

Library prep was done by the immunoSEQ multiplex PCR assay. The multiplex PCR relied on a mix of 60 forward primers for TCR Vbeta segments and 13 reverse primers for TCR Jbeta segments. The CDR3 region of rearranged TCR beta genes was amplified from genomic DNA with a multiplex PCR assay. Amplified TCR beta libraries were sequenced as 87-base-pair reads on the Illumina HiSeq System. For the original study's pipeline: A later analysis counted approximately 76 million unique TCR beta chains across the 550 to 750 repertoires, and some 11 million of these chains were shared by at least two donors. Raw reads were error-corrected and collapsed into unique sequences by a nearest-neighbor algorithm in which closely related sequences were merged to remove PCR and sequencing errors. To assign V, D and J gene segments, CDR3 sequences were aligned to IMGT reference sequences. For a sequence to be retained, a match of at least six nucleotides to both a V gene segment and a J gene segment was required. Rearrangements were called productive when the CDR3 lacked stop codons and stayed in frame with V and J; all others were non-productive. CDR3 was defined according to IMGT convention as the region running from the second conserved V-encoded cysteine to the conserved J-encoded phenylalanine. Sequences without an unambiguous match to a single V gene segment were excluded from the earlier analysis of about 640 of the donors. In an earlier analysis of 587 of the donors, V segments were called functional above 56.7% productive rearrangements and were called segregating when the between-donor standard deviation exceeded 5%. A statistical classification framework was developed to diagnose cytomegalovirus status using the catalog of TCR beta chain sequences. In a later analysis, V and J genes were assigned by comparing TCR nucleotide sequences against IMGT/GENE-DB human TR gene sequences. Using the TCRdist pipeline, a later analysis assigned CDR3 sequences along with most-parsimonious VDJ recombination scenarios. A later analysis defined each TCR beta chain by its CDR3 amino acid sequence plus V-gene family, and excluded reads lacking a unique V-gene family. In a later analysis, approximately 640 highly shared, low-generation-probability nucleotide sequences were removed to address suspected cross-contamination and a sequencing artifact. A later analysis calculated a clonal expansion index for each public chain from normalized within-repertoire ranks of inferred template counts. In a later analysis, generation probabilities were computed using a VDJ recombination model fitted to out-of-frame rearrangements, and the results were checked against IGoR. Hypergeometric tests were used in a later analysis to score TCR-TCR, TCR-HLA and TCR-CMV co-occurrence, with a repertoire-size bias correction applied to the TCR pairs. A later analysis estimated false discovery rates by permuting HLA or CMV assignments 20 times. In a later analysis, co-occurring TCRs were grouped with DBSCAN, and TCRdist sequence similarity was added when clustering was performed within HLA-allele-positive subsets. Co-occurrence clustering excluded repertoires with fewer than 30,000 or more than 120,000 public chains, plus five with anomalous nucleotide sharing. The immuneACCESS repertoire file appears here via TCRdb, limited to in-frame rearrangements. These files lack a portion of the clones; in checked studies, under half of the deficit traces to unresolved V genes, and the cause of the others is not known. V and J calls and clone size come straight from that table; D and trimming were deduced from the DNA. The sample yields some 200,000 clones; approximately 80% were counted once. The top ten clonotypes cover about 1.7% of the sample.

The receptor comes from a woman between 18 and 29 years old in good health and CMV-seronegative. The sample comprised PBMCs. The V and J genes are TRBV7-7 and TRBJ2-5; 8 nucleotides in the junction match TRBD1. CDR3 protein: CASSSGQGGETQYF. The DNA sequence reads TGTGCTAGCAGCTCCGGACAGGGAGGTGAGACCCAGTACTTC.